These T cell receptor beta chains were read from a single sample in a study of shared clonotypes between healthy human individuals. Profiled with immunoSEQ multiplex PCR; TCRdb holds only in-frame clones, not every one. The sample comprises roughly 1,100,000 clones, around 74% of which are singletons, and about 1.5% rests with the top ten. The specimen sequenced was memory CD4+ T cells sorted from blood. The receptors stem from a man aged 18-30 years in good health. Both conserved end residues are part of each CDR3. A D gene is named only where the DNA matches it firmly. Some rows have no size entry. The others give once, few or many, or a class for an expanded clone.

clone_size	d_call	j_call	v_call	cdr3_nt	cdr3_aa
.	.	TRBJ2-7	TRBV6-5	TGTGCCAGCAGTTACGATAGGGGACGGTACGAGCAGTACTTC	CASSYDRGRYEQYF
.	.	TRBJ2-7	TRBV7-9	TGTGCCAGCAGCCGAGGGGGAGCTACCTACGAGCAGTACTTC	CASSRGGATYEQYF
.	TRBD2	TRBJ2-1	TRBV11-3	TGTGCCAGCAGCCAACTAGCGGGAGGGTTAAATGAGCAGTTCTTC	CASSQLAGGLNEQFF
few	TRBD1	TRBJ2-5	TRBV11-2	TGTGCCAGCAGCCCCCGGACAGGGCTGACTCAGACCCAGTACTTC	CASSPRTGLTQTQYF
.	.	TRBJ2-6	TRBV7-2	TGTGCCAGCAGCTTAGCGGGGGGCTTCTCTGGGGCCAACGTCCTGACTTTC	CASSLAGGFSGANVLTF
.	TRBD2	TRBJ2-1	TRBV7-8	TGTGCCAGCAGCTTATCTAGCGGGCGCAGGGGTGAGCAGTTCTTC	CASSLSSGRRGEQFF
few	.	TRBJ1-1	TRBV19	TGTGCCAGTAGTGAGAACACTGAAGCTTTCTTT	CASSENTEAFF
.	TRBD2	TRBJ2-4	TRBV6-1	TGTGCCAGCAGTGAAAGTAGCGAGCGGGAGGGATTAGCCAAAAACATTCAGTACTTC	CASSESSEREGLAKNIQYF
.	.	TRBJ2-7	TRBV11-3	TGTGCCAGCAGTCAAGGGGCAGTTCAGTACTTC	CASSQGAVQYF
.	TRBD2	TRBJ2-3	TRBV10-3	TGTGCCATCAGTGGTGGACTAGCGGGAGCCCCAGATACGCAGTATTTT	CAISGGLAGAPDTQYF
once	TRBD1	TRBJ1-1	TRBV28	TGTGCCAGCCGATCAGGGGGCGGGGCTTTCTTT	CASRSGGGAFF
.	TRBD2	TRBJ2-3	TRBV13	TGTGCCAGCAGCTCCGACTCCCTAGCGGGGGGGAGTAGCACAGATACGCAGTATTTT	CASSSDSLAGGSSTDTQYF
once	.	TRBJ2-5	TRBV2	TGTGCCAGCATGGGAGGCGGGCCGGCCCAGTACTTC	CASMGGGPAQYF
.	.	TRBJ2-3	TRBV7-2	TGTGCCAGCAGCCTCCAGCGGCAGCTCCTTTCCACAGATACGCAGTATTTT	CASSLQRQLLSTDTQYF
once	.	TRBJ1-3	TRBV27	TGTGCCAGCAGTAGAGACCCGAGCTCTGGAAACACCATATATTTT	CASSRDPSSGNTIYF
few	.	TRBJ2-7	TRBV19	TGTGCCAGTAGTATCTCCATCTCCTACGAGCAGTACTTC	CASSISISYEQYF
.	.	TRBJ2-2	TRBV5-1	TGCGCCAGCAGCTCCCAGGGTTCCGGGGAGCTGTTTTTT	CASSSQGSGELFF
once	.	TRBJ1-2	TRBV5-1	TGTGCCAGCAGCTTGGGCGGCTCAGGATATGGCTACACCTTC	CASSLGGSGYGYTF
few	TRBD2	TRBJ2-3	TRBV30	TGTGCCTGGAGTGTATATAGCGGGGGGGTCACAGATACGCAGTATTTT	CAWSVYSGGVTDTQYF
few	.	TRBJ1-2	TRBV2	TGTGCCAGCAACCCCGGGGAGTTAGCTAACTATGGCTACACCTTC	CASNPGELANYGYTF
few	.	TRBJ1-3	TRBV11-1	TGTGCCAGCAGCTTCGACGGGGCAAGCTCTGGAAACACCATATATTTT	CASSFDGASSGNTIYF
.	.	TRBJ1-2	TRBV4-1	TGCGCCAGCAGCCCAGAGGGGAACTTGGCCTATGGCTACACCTTC	CASSPEGNLAYGYTF
.	.	TRBJ1-1	TRBV6-5	TGTGCCAGCAGTTCGGGGTTTGGTGAAGCTTTCTTT	CASSSGFGEAFF
few	.	TRBJ2-3	TRBV5-1	TGCGCCAGCAGCCCCTCGGGTGATACGCAGTATTTT	CASSPSGDTQYF
.	.	TRBJ1-1	TRBV6-1	TGTGCCAGCAGTGAACAAGGGAGCACTGAAGCTTTCTTT	CASSEQGSTEAFF
few	TRBD1	TRBJ2-7	TRBV5-1	TGCGCCAGCACGTGGACAGGGAGTCGCGAGCAGTACTTC	CASTWTGSREQYF
.	TRBD2	TRBJ2-7	TRBV6-1	TGTGCCAGCCCGACTAGCGGGGGGTACGAGCAGTACTTC	CASPTSGGYEQYF
.	.	TRBJ1-5	TRBV7-2	TGTGCCAGCAGCTTAGCCGTCGGGGTGCAACAGCCCCAGCATTTT	CASSLAVGVQQPQHF
.	.	TRBJ1-5	TRBV6-5	TGTGCCAGCAGTAAAACAAGACAGGGCAATCAGCCCCAGCATTTT	CASSKTRQGNQPQHF
few	TRBD1	TRBJ2-7	TRBV4-2	TGTGCCAGCAGCCAGGCGGAGGGACAGGAGTACGAGCAGTACTTC	CASSQAEGQEYEQYF
.	TRBD2	TRBJ2-7	TRBV7-2	TGTGCCAGCAGCTTAGTGTTTAGCGGGGCTAGGGCCGAGCAGTACTTC	CASSLVFSGARAEQYF
once	TRBD1	TRBJ2-1	TRBV5-4	TGTGCCACCCTGAGCAGGGGGATTTATCATGAGCAGTTCTTC	CATLSRGIYHEQFF
.	TRBD2	TRBJ2-5	TRBV10-3	TGTGCCATCAGTTTGACTAGCGGGAGGCTGTCCCCGTCACAAGAGACCCAGTACTTC	CAISLTSGRLSPSQETQYF
.	.	TRBJ2-2	TRBV30	TGTGCCTGGAGTCGCGACCTTCCCGGGGAGCTGTTTTTT	CAWSRDLPGELFF
once	.	TRBJ2-7	TRBV29-1	TGCAGCGCCGAAAAGGCGGGGTACGAGCAGTACTTC	CSAEKAGYEQYF
.	.	TRBJ2-7	TRBV6-5	TGTGCCAGCAGTTACTGGGGGTCGAGCTACGAGCAGTACTTC	CASSYWGSSYEQYF
.	TRBD2	TRBJ2-5	TRBV19	TGTGCCAGTAGTTCTACCGGCGGGGGGCGGGAGACCCAGTACTTC	CASSSTGGGRETQYF
.	TRBD1	TRBJ2-5	TRBV19	TGTGCCAGTAGTCCCGGGACAGGGGGTTGGGAGACCCAGTACTTC	CASSPGTGGWETQYF
.	.	TRBJ2-5	TRBV2	TGTGCCAGCAGCGGACTGCACCAAGAGACCCAGTACTTC	CASSGLHQETQYF
.	.	TRBJ1-5	TRBV23-1	TGCGCCAGCAGTCAATGGGAAAGCAATCAGCCCCAGCATTTT	CASSQWESNQPQHF
few	.	TRBJ2-7	TRBV10-2	TGCGCCAGCAGTGAGTTCTCAGGGTCACTTTCGGGTGAGCAGTACTTC	CASSEFSGSLSGEQYF
.	.	TRBJ2-1	TRBV5-1	TGCGCCAGCAGCTTCAGATTGGGAGAGCAGTTCTTC	CASSFRLGEQFF
.	.	TRBJ1-5	TRBV5-1	TGCGCCAGCAGCCTCGCTGGAACAGGGTTGGGGCAGCCCCAGCATTTT	CASSLAGTGLGQPQHF
.	.	TRBJ2-7	TRBV7-2	TGTGCCAGCAGCCCTTCCTACGAGCAGTACTTC	CASSPSYEQYF
.	.	TRBJ2-7	TRBV2	TGTGCCAGCAATCGACAGGAGGGCGAGCAGTACTTC	CASNRQEGEQYF
.	TRBD1	TRBJ1-1	TRBV9	TGTGCCAGCAGCCCGGGGCAGGGGGCCCAAGCTTTCTTT	CASSPGQGAQAFF
few	TRBD1	TRBJ1-2	TRBV28	TGTGCCAGCAGCCTGACGGTGACAGGGGGCCGTGGCTACACCTTC	CASSLTVTGGRGYTF
.	TRBD1	TRBJ2-7	TRBV4-3	TGCGCCAGCAGCCAGGGTACCGGGACAGGGCACTACGAGCAGTACTTC	CASSQGTGTGHYEQYF
.	.	TRBJ1-1	TRBV5-6	TGTGCCAGCAGCTATGTAGGGGGGGCAGCTTTCTTT	CASSYVGGAAFF
few	.	TRBJ1-6	TRBV6-6	TGTGCCAGCACGAAGCAGGGGAGTTCACCCCTCCACTTT	CASTKQGSSPLHF
.	.	TRBJ2-6	TRBV5-1	TGCGCCAGCAGCGCGGGACAGTTCGGCTCTGGGGCCAACGTCCTGACTTTC	CASSAGQFGSGANVLTF
.	.	TRBJ2-1	TRBV19	TGTGCCAGTAGTGTTCCGGGGGCTGCAGTAGGGGGTGAGCAGTTCTTC	CASSVPGAAVGGEQFF
.	TRBD2	TRBJ2-7	TRBV2	TGTGCCAGCAGTGAGGAGGGAGGGCCCTACGAGCAGTACTTC	CASSEEGGPYEQYF
many	TRBD1	TRBJ2-3	TRBV5-1	TGCGCCAGCAGTCCCGGTGGACAGGGTATAGATACGCAGTATTTT	CASSPGGQGIDTQYF
.	.	TRBJ1-4	TRBV10-3	TGTGCCATCAGCTTCCGGCAAGACGAAAAACTGTTTTTT	CAISFRQDEKLFF
.	.	TRBJ1-1	TRBV23-1	TGCGCCCGCTGGGGTAGCACTGAAGCTTTCTTT	CARWGSTEAFF